This T cell receptor beta chain was identified in a study of blood T cells in healthy people across ages. A second 7 to 11 cycle PCR used barcoded and J-beta primers. A template-switch adaptor with 12 random nucleotides tagged each cDNA molecule. TCRdb re-analysed the 5' RACE reads in MiXCR, keeping a single row per CDR3 protein. The repertoire includes nearly 1 million distinct CDR3 sequences, just over 50% of them detected once, and about a fifth sits in the top ten. The CDR3 has 13 residues. The germline gives CDR1 DFQATT, CDR2 SNEGSKA (reference sequence). Sequencing was carried out using blood. The rearrangement uses TRBV20-1 and TRBJ2-4, with D perhaps matching TRBD1 (5 bases). The closer fit of TRBJ2-7 to the DNA end suggests the J call may be wrong. The source of this sequence is a woman in her fifties or sixties in good health. The CDR3 bases are TGCAGTGCTACTCTGACAGATCCCTACGAGCAGTACTTC. Translating it yields CSATLTDPYEQYF.